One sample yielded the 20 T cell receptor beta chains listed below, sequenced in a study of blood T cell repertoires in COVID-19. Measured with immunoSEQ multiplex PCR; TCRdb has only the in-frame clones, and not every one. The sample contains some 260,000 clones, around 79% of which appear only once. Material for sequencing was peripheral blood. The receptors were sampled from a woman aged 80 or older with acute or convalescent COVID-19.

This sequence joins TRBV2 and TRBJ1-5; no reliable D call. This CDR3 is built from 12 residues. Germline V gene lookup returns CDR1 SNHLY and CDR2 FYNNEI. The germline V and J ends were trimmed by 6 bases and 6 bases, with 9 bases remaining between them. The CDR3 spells CASSGRGQPQHF. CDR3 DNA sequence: TGTGCCAGCAGCGGTCGAGGTCAGCCCCAGCATTTT.

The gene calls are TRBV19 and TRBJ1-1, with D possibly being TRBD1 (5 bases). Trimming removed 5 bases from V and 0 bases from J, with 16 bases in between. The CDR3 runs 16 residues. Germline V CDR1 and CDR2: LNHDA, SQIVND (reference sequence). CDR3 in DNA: TGTGCCAGTAGTCCCCTATGGGGCAGGGTGAACACTGAAGCTTTCTTT. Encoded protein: CASSPLWGRVNTEAFF. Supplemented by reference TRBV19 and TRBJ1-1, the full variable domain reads DGGITQSPKYLFRKEGQNVTLSCEQNLNHDAMYWYRQDPGQGLRLIYYSQIVNDFQKGDIAEGYSVSREKKESFPLTVTSAQKNPTAFYLCASSPLWGRVNTEAFFGQGTRLTVV.

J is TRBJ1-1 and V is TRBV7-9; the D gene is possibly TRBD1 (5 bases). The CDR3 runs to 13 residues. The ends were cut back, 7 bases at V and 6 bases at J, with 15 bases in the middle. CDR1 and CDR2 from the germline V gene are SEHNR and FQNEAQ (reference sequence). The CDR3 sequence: CASTRPQGSEAFF. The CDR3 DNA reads TGTGCCAGCACCCGACCTCAGGGTTCTGAAGCTTTCTTT.

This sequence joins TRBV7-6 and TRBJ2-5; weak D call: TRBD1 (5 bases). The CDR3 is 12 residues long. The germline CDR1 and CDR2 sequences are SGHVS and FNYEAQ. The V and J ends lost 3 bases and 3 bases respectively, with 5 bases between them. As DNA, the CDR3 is TGTGCCAGCAGCTTGGACAAAGAGACCCAGTACTTC. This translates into CASSLDKETQYF.

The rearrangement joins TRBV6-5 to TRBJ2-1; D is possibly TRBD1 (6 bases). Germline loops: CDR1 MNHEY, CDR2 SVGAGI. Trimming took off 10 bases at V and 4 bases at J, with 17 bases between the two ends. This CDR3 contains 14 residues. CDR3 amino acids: CAIANRVGYNEQFF. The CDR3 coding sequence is TGTGCCATCGCTAACAGGGTTGGGTACAATGAGCAGTTCTTC.

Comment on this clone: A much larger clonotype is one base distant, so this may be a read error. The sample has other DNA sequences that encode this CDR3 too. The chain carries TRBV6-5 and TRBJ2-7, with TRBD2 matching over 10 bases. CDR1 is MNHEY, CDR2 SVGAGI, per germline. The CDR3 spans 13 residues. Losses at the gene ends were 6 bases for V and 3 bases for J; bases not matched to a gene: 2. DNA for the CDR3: TGTGCCAGCAGCCGGACTAGCGGCTACGAGCAGTACTTC. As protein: CASSRTSGYEQYF.

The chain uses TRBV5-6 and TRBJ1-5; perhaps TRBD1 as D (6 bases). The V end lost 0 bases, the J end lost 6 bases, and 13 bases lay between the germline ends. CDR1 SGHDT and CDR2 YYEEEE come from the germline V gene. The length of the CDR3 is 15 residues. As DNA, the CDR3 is TGTGCCAGCAGCTTGGCAGGGGTCGCAGGTCAGCCCCAGCATTTT. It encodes CASSLAGVAGQPQHF.

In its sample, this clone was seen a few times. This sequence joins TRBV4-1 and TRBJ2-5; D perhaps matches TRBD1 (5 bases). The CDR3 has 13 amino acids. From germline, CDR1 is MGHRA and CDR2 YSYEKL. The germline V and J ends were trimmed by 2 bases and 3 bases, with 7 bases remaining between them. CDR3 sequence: CASSQFREETQYF. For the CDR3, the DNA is TGCGCCAGCAGCCAATTCAGGGAAGAGACCCAGTACTTC.

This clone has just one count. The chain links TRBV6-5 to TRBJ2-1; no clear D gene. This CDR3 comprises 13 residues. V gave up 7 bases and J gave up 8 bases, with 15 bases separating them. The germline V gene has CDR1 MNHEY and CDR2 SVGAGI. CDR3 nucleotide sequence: TGTGCCAGCACCGTACCGGGTGGTGATGAGCAGTTCTTC. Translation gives CASTVPGGDEQFF.

The CDR3 bases are TGTGCCACCAGGGAGCTTAACAGGGAAAACTATGGCTACACCTTC. It encodes CATRELNRENYGYTF. V and J are TRBV15 and TRBJ1-2; possibly TRBD1 for D (6 bases). V was clipped by 6 bases and J by 2 bases, with 16 bases between them. CDR1 and CDR2 from the germline V gene are LNHNV and YYDKDF (reference sequence). The length of the CDR3 is 15 residues.

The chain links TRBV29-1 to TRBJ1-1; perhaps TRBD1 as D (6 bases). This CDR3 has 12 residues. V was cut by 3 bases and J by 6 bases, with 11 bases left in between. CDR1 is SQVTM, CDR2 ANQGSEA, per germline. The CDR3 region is CSVDRGVSEAFF. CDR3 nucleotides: TGCAGCGTTGACAGGGGAGTCTCTGAAGCTTTCTTT.

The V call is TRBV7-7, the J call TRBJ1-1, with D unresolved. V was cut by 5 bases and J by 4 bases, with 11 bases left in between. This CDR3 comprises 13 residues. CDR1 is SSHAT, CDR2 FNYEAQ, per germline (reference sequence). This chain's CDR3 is CASSRREGTEAFF. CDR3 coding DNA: TGTGCCAGCAGCCGCAGAGAGGGCACTGAAGCTTTCTTT.

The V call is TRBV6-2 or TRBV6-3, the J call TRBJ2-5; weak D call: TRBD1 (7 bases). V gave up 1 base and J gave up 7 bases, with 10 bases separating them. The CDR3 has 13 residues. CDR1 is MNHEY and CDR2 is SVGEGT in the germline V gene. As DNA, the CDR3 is TGTGCCAGCAGTTACTTTCAGGGGGGGACCCAGTACTTC. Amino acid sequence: CASSYFQGGTQYF.

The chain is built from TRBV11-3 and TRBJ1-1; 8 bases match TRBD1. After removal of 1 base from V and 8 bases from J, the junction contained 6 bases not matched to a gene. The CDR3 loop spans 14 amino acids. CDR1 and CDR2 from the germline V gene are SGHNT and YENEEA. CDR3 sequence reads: CASSLAGGLNEAFF. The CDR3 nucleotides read TGTGCCAGCAGCTTAGCAGGGGGCTTAAACGAAGCTTTCTTT.

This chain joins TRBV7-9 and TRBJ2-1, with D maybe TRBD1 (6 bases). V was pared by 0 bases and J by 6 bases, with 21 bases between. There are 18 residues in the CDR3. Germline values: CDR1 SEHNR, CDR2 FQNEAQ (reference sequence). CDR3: CASSLAGAGRGRSNEQFF. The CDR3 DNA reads TGTGCCAGCAGCTTAGCAGGGGCGGGCAGGGGCAGGAGCAATGAGCAGTTCTTC.

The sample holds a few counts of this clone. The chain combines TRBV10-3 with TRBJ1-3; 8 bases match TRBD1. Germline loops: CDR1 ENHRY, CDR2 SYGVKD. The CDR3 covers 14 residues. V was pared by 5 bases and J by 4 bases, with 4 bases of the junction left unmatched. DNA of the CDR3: TGTGCCATCAGTCAGGACAGGGCGGGAAACACCATATATTTT. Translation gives CAISQDRAGNTIYF.

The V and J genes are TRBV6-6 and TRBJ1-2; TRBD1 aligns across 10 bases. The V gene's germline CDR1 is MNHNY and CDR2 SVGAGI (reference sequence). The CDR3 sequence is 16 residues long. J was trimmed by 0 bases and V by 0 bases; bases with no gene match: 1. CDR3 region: CASSYSGTGANYGYTF. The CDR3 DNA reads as TGTGCCAGCAGTTACTCTGGGACAGGGGCTAACTATGGCTACACCTTC.

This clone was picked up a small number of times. In nucleotides, the CDR3 is TGCGCCAGCAGCTCCCGACAGGGTAATTCACCCCTCCACTTT. This sequence encodes CASSSRQGNSPLHF. The chain is built from TRBV4-1 and TRBJ1-6; 7 bases line up with TRBD1. This CDR3 is built from 14 residues. Trimming cost V 5 bases and J 6 bases; bases outside gene matches: 4. CDR1 is MGHRA, CDR2 YSYEKL, per germline.

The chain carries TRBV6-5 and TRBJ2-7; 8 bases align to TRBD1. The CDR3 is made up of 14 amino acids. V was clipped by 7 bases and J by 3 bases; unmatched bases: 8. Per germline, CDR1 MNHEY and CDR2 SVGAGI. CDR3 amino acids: CASNVGTGSYEQYF. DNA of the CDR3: TGTGCCAGCAATGTTGGGACAGGCAGCTACGAGCAGTACTTC.

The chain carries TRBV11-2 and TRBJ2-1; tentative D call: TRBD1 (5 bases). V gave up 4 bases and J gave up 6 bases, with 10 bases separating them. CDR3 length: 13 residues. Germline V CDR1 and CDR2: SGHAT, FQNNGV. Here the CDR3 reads CASSSQGFNEQFF. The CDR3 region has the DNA TGTGCCAGCAGCTCGCAGGGTTTCAATGAGCAGTTCTTC.